Below, one T cell receptor beta chain is given with its context. Antigen specificity is unknown. These data originate in a study of cytomegalovirus exposure and HLA in healthy donors. Findings and limits, study-wide: It was shown in a later analysis that HLA-associated TCR beta chains were more clonally expanded than other, equally common chains.

The PCR had 60 Vbeta and 13 Jbeta primers. Using immunoSEQ multiplex PCR, the repertoire was profiled, and TCRdb retains in-frame clones only, with some absent. The listing records under 90,000 clones. The sequenced material came from PBMCs. This receptor was obtained from a middle-aged man in good health and CMV-seropositive.

The DNA for the CDR3 is TGTGCCAGCAGCTTAATGGACAGGGCCTACGAGCAGTACTTC. Its protein is CASSLMDRAYEQYF. The genes are TRBV5-6 and TRBJ2-7, with TRBD1 matching over 8 bases. The CDR3 has 14 amino acids. Per germline, CDR1 SGHDT and CDR2 YYEEEE. Trimming removed 2 bases from V and 2 bases from J; junction bases left unmatched: 3.